One T cell receptor (beta chain) is described in this entry. Antigen: not known. The data derive from a study of T cell responses to AZD1222 COVID-19 vaccine. Assay: immunoSEQ multiplex PCR; the TCRdb copy retains only in-frame clones and omits some. Of roughly 100,000 clones listed, about 90% are singletons. Study-level points and caveats: The donor cohort was predominantly white British with a female majority, and clonal diversity may have been underestimated. Close to half of all spike-specific TCRs reportedly target regions of the variants that are unmutated.

V was clipped by 5 bases and J by 7 bases; unmatched bases: 4. The CDR3 has 12 residues. The source is an adult who received the AZD1222 COVID-19 vaccine. This sequence joins TRBV12-3 or TRBV12-4 and TRBJ1-2, with 7 nucleotides matching TRBD1. The sequences come from peripheral blood, collected 28 days after the second AZD1222 dose. As DNA, the CDR3 is TGTGCCAGCAGTGGGGGGACAGCTGGCTACACCTTC. Its protein product is CASSGGTAGYTF.